Listed below are T cell receptor beta chains from one sample, sequenced in a study of shared clonotypes between healthy human individuals. Profiled with immunoSEQ multiplex PCR; TCRdb holds only in-frame clones, not every one. The table lists some 1 million clones, about 75% of them singletons. Sequenced material: memory CD4+ T cells sorted from blood. Source of these receptors: a man aged 18 to 35 in good health. The CDR3 runs from the conserved cysteine through the conserved F or W. Size is stated for part of the rows, as once, few or many counts, or as a class when the clone is expanded.

clone_size: NA
v_call: TRBV10-3
cdr3_aa: CAISRGSGLDQGQFF

clone_size: NA
v_call: TRBV19
cdr3_aa: CATPHRAYSNQPQHF

clone_size: few
v_call: TRBV5-1
cdr3_aa: CASSLGGTSGRAPYEQYF

clone_size: NA
v_call: TRBV19
cdr3_aa: CASSIGQMNTEAFF

clone_size: NA
v_call: TRBV7-8
cdr3_aa: CASSLSGGFSSGANVLTF

clone_size: NA
v_call: TRBV7-9
cdr3_aa: CASSLTSGGPSSTDTQYF

clone_size: few
v_call: TRBV5-6
cdr3_aa: CASSLNGLSNQPQHF

clone_size: NA
v_call: TRBV18
cdr3_aa: CASSQQDDSPLHF

clone_size: once
v_call: TRBV14
cdr3_aa: CASSPHRLGFQFF

clone_size: NA
v_call: TRBV6-6
cdr3_aa: CALRGGQDTQYF

clone_size: NA
v_call: TRBV7-2
cdr3_aa: CASSSKGGGYSYEQYF

clone_size: once
v_call: TRBV19
cdr3_aa: CASSRAGAIDEQFF

clone_size: NA
v_call: TRBV7-2
cdr3_aa: CASSLIATTIYEQYF

clone_size: NA
v_call: TRBV10-3
cdr3_aa: CAISETVQGNEQYF

clone_size: NA
v_call: TRBV13
cdr3_aa: CASSPGGRYGANVLTF

clone_size: once
v_call: TRBV11-2
cdr3_aa: CASSPGGGGNTEAFF

clone_size: NA
v_call: TRBV15
cdr3_aa: CATSGVSVAGYYNEQFF

clone_size: many
v_call: TRBV6-5
cdr3_aa: CASSPGQGLYQPQHF

clone_size: once
v_call: TRBV6-1
cdr3_aa: CASDSGAGTEAFF

clone_size: NA
v_call: TRBV6-5
cdr3_aa: CASSYSGGVGYEQFF

clone_size: NA
v_call: TRBV19
cdr3_aa: CAAGGNEQFF

clone_size: NA
v_call: TRBV10-3
cdr3_aa: CAISVLELDTQYF

clone_size: NA
v_call: TRBV5-6
cdr3_aa: CASSLEPRAGTVFGYTF

clone_size: NA
v_call: TRBV5-4
cdr3_aa: CASSIRQGASNTEAFF

clone_size: once
v_call: TRBV14
cdr3_aa: CASSQWGTSTNEKLFF

clone_size: NA
v_call: TRBV7-2
cdr3_aa: CASARQGENYGYTF

clone_size: NA
v_call: TRBV2
cdr3_aa: CASRAGTGEETQYF

clone_size: NA
v_call: TRBV6-6
cdr3_aa: CASSWTGESSGNTIYF

clone_size: NA
v_call: TRBV5-6
cdr3_aa: CASSFGGRNTGELFF

clone_size: NA
v_call: TRBV18
cdr3_aa: CASSPNQGAGETQYF

clone_size: NA
v_call: TRBV7-9
cdr3_aa: CASSFSGREGEQFF

clone_size: NA
v_call: TRBV28
cdr3_aa: CASSNEGMLGGPYTGELFF

clone_size: NA
v_call: TRBV19
cdr3_aa: CASSRQISGANVLTF

clone_size: many
v_call: TRBV5-6
cdr3_aa: CASKTENTEAFF

clone_size: few
v_call: TRBV27
cdr3_aa: CASSLYGGTNYGYTF

clone_size: NA
v_call: TRBV10-3
cdr3_aa: CAISEGGQLNTEAFF

clone_size: once
v_call: TRBV7-2
cdr3_aa: CASSLGPGRTYEAFF

clone_size: NA
v_call: TRBV6-6
cdr3_aa: CASSPQAGSGNTIYF

clone_size: once
v_call: TRBV10-1
cdr3_aa: CASSESGNRYNEQFF

clone_size: NA
v_call: TRBV6-1
cdr3_aa: CASSEGLVPLTFSGNTIYF

clone_size: NA
v_call: TRBV15
cdr3_aa: CATSPRRAAGGVQPQHF

clone_size: NA
v_call: TRBV7-8
cdr3_aa: CASSLTGTGANYGYTF

clone_size: NA
v_call: TRBV5-1
cdr3_aa: CASSLGQNYNEQFF

clone_size: NA
v_call: TRBV2
cdr3_aa: CASRAGRQGNTGELFF

clone_size: NA
v_call: TRBV7-9
cdr3_aa: CASSRLAGGENEQFF

clone_size: many
v_call: TRBV11-2
cdr3_aa: CASSLGDRAYNEQFF

clone_size: many
v_call: TRBV29-1
cdr3_aa: CSVSRDTHEVNEQFF

clone_size: many
v_call: TRBV2
cdr3_aa: CASRTGGIGAFF